The clone carrying this T cell receptor beta chain has a single count. The CDR3 has 19 residues. The germline V gene has CDR1 DFQATT and CDR2 SNEGSKA (reference sequence). The V and J ends lost 3 bases and 0 bases, in that order; junction bases with no gene match: 13. This entry is derived from a study of identical twins. TCRdb called the 5' RACE reads again in MiXCR, with one record for every CDR3 protein. The sample holds under 900,000 distinct CDR3 sequences, approximately 18% seen once. This sample was shared with a second study, whose subject was T cells expressing NK-cell markers. Per that study: There remained a lack of clarity about HCMV specificity of expanded NKG2C+ T cell clones.

The TCR originated in a woman aged 18-29 years in good health. Sequencing was carried out using PBMCs. The chain links TRBV20-1 to TRBJ2-6, with 8 bases lining up with TRBD2. The CDR3 DNA reads as TGCAGTGCTAGCCTCCGGGGCGGGAGGATCAGCTCTGGGGCCAACGTCCTGACTTTC. Residues: CSASLRGGRISSGANVLTF.